The 3 T cell receptor beta chains in this list originate from one sample, sequenced in a study of OX40 agonist ivuxolimab in advanced cancers. Some clones are missing from TCRdb's copy, which holds only in-frame ones; the method was immunoSEQ multiplex PCR. The repertoire holds roughly 86,000 clones, with 90% to 95% as singletons. This material consisted of CD4+ or CD8+ T cells sorted from blood, taken in a trial of the OX40 agonist ivuxolimab. These TCRs come from an adult with an advanced solid tumor such as melanoma, head and neck, liver or kidney cancer.

The chain is built from TRBV30 and TRBJ2-7; D is perhaps TRBD1 (6 bases). Germline V gene lookup returns CDR1 GTSNPN and CDR2 SVGIG (reference sequence). The CDR3 has 14 amino acids. The germline V and J ends were trimmed by 1 base and 7 bases, with 17 bases remaining between them. This CDR3 reads CAWSGTAARWEQYF. The CDR3 DNA is TGTGCCTGGAGTGGGACAGCGGCCCGATGGGAGCAGTACTTC. Full variable domain (rest looked up from reference TRBV30 and TRBJ2-7): SQTIHQWPATLVQPVGSPLSLECTVEGTSNPNLYWYRQAAGRGLQLLFYSVGIGQISSEVPQNLSASRPQDRQFILSSKKLLLSDSGFYLCAWSGTAARWEQYFGPGTRLTVT.

The CDR3 coding sequence is TGTGCCAGCAGTTTAGGCTCTTCGGGTGGTGAAGCTTTCTTT. It codes for CASSLGSSGGEAFF. The chain is built from TRBV6-4 and TRBJ1-1; D not certain. Per the germline V gene, CDR1 is MRHNA and CDR2 is SNTAGT. Trimming cost V 5 bases and J 7 bases, with 17 bases left between them. CDR3 length: 14 amino acids.

The genes are TRBV5-5 and TRBJ2-7; TRBD2 aligns across 8 bases. Per the germline V gene, CDR1 is SGHKS and CDR2 is YYEKEE (reference sequence). This CDR3 is built from 13 residues. Trimming cost V 4 bases and J 3 bases; bases outside gene matches: 3. DNA for the CDR3: TGTGCCAGCAGCCCGGGGGGGATCTACGAGCAGTACTTC. Its translation is CASSPGGIYEQYF.